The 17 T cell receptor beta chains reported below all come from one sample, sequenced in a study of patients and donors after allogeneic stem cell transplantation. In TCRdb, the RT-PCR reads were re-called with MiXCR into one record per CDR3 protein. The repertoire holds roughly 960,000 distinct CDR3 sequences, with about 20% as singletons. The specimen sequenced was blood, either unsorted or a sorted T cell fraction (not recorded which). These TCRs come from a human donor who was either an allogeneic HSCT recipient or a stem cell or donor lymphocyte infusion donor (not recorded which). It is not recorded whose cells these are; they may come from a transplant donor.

CDR3 DNA: TGTGCCAGCAGCCAGGGACACTTTAGCACAGATACGCAGTATTTT. This codes for CASSQGHFSTDTQYF. The V call is TRBV7-7, the J call TRBJ2-3; a possible D gene is TRBD1 (6 bases). V was shortened by 5 bases and J by 0 bases, with 12 bases between the two germline ends. The CDR3 sequence is 15 residues long. Germline V gene lookup returns CDR1 SSHAT and CDR2 FNYEAQ (reference sequence).

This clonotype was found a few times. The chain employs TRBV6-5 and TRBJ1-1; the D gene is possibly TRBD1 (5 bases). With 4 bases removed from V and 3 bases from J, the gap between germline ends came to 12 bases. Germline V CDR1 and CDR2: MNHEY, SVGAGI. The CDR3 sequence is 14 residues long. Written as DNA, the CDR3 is TGTGCCAGCAGTTCCAAGCGGGGCCACACTGAAGCTTTCTTT. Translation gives CASSSKRGHTEAFF.

CDR3 in amino acids: CATSDGGGPTGDTQYF. CDR3 sequence (DNA): TGTGCCACCAGTGATGGAGGGGGCCCGACGGGAGATACGCAGTATTTT. The J gene is TRBJ2-3, the V gene TRBV24-1; D perhaps matches TRBD1 (7 bases). The CDR3 runs to 16 residues. Trimming left V 3 bases short and J 5 bases short, with 17 bases between. From germline, CDR1 is KGHDR and CDR2 SFDVKD.

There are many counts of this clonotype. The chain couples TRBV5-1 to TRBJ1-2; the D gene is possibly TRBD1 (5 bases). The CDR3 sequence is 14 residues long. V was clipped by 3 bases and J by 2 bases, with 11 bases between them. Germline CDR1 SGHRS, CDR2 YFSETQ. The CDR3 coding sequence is TGCGCCAGCAGCTATAGGGGCGCGAACTATGGCTACACCTTC. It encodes CASSYRGANYGYTF.

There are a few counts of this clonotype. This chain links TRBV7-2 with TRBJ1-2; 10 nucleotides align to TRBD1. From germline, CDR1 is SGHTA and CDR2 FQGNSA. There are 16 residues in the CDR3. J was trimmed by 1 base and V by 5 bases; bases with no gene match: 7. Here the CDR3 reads CASSPGQGKINYGYTF. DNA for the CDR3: TGTGCCAGCAGCCCGGGACAGGGGAAGATTAACTATGGCTACACCTTC. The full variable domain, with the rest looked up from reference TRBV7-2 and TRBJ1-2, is GAGVSQSPSNKVTEKGKDVELRCDPISGHTALYWYRQSLGQGLEFLIYFQGNSAPDKSGLPSDRFSAERTGGSVSTLTIQRTQQEDSAVYLCASSPGQGKINYGYTFGSGTRLTVV.

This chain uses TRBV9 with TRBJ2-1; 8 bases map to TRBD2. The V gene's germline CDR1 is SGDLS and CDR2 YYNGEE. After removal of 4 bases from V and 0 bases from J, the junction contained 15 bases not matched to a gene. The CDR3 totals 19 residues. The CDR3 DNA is TGTGCCAGCAGCCTCCGCGGGGTTAGCGGGGTAATCTCCTACAATGAGCAGTTCTTC. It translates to CASSLRGVSGVISYNEQFF.

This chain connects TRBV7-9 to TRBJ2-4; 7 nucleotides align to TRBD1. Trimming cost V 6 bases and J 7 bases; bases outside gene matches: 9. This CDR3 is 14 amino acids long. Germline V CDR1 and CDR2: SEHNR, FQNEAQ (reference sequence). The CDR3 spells CASRPTGSWNIQYF. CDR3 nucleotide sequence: TGTGCCAGCAGGCCGACAGGGTCATGGAACATTCAGTACTTC.

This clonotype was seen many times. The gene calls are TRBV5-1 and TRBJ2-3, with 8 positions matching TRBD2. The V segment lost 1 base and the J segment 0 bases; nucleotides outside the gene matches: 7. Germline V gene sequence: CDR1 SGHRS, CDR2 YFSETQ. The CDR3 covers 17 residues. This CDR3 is CASSLLGSGTSTDTQYF. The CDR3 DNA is TGCGCCAGCAGCTTGCTTGGTAGCGGGACAAGCACAGATACGCAGTATTTT.

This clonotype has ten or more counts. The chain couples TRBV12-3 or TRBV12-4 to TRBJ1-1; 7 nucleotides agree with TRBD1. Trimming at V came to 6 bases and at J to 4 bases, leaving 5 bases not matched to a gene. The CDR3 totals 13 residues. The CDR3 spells CASRIRQGTEAFF. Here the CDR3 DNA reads TGTGCCAGCAGGATACGACAGGGCACTGAAGCTTTCTTT.

CDR3 nucleotides: TGTGCCAGCAGCCACCAGGCGGACAGGGCCTACGAGCAGTACTTC. This gives the protein CASSHQADRAYEQYF. The J gene is TRBJ2-7, the V gene TRBV7-9; 8 nucleotides line up with TRBD1. The CDR3 is 15 residues long. The V and J ends lost 5 bases and 2 bases, in that order; junction bases with no gene match: 8. Germline CDR1 and CDR2: SEHNR and FQNEAQ (reference sequence).

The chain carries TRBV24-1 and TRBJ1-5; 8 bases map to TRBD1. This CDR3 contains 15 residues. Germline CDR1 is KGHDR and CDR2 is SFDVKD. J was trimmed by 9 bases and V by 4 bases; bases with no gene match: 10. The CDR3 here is CATSDPDRGISPQHF. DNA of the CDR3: TGTGCCACCAGTGACCCCGACAGGGGAATATCGCCCCAGCATTTT.

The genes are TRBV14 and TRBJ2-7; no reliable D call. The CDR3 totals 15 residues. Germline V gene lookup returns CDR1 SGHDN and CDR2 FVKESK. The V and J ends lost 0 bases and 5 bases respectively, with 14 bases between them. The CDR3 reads CASSQDKNYEDEQYF. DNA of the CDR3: TGTGCCAGCAGCCAAGATAAGAACTATGAGGACGAGCAGTACTTC. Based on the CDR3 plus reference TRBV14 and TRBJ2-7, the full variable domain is EAGVTQFPSHSVIEKGQTVTLRCDPISGHDNLYWYRRVMGKEIKFLLHFVKESKQDESGMPNNRFLAERTGGTYSTLKVQPAELEDSGVYFCASSQDKNYEDEQYFGPGTRLTVT.

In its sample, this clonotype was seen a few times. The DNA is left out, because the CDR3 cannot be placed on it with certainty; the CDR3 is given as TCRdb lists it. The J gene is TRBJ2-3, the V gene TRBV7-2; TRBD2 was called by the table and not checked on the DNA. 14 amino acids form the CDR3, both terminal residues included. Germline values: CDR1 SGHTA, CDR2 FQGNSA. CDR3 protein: CASSFWRGRDTQYF.

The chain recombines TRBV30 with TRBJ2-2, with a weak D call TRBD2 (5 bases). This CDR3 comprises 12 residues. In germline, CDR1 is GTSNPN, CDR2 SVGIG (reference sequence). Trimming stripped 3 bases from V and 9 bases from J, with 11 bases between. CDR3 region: CAWSKTGRELFF. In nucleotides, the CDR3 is TGTGCCTGGAGCAAAACGGGGAGGGAGCTGTTTTTT.

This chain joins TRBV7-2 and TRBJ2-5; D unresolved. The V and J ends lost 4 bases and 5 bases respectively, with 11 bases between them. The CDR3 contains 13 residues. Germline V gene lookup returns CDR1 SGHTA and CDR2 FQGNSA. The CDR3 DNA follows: TGTGCCAGCAGCTACCCGGTCGTTGAGACCCAGTACTTC. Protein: CASSYPVVETQYF.

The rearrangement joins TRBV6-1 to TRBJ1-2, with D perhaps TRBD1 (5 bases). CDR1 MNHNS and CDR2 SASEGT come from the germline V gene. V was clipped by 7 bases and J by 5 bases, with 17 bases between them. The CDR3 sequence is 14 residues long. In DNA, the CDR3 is TGTGCCAGCAAGCGGGGCAGGGAGTCATATGGCTACACCTTC. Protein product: CASKRGRESYGYTF.

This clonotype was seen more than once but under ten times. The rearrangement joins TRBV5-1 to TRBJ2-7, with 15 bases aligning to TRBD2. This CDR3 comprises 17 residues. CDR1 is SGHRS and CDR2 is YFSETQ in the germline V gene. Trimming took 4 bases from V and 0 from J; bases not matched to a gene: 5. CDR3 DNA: TGCGCCAGCAGCCTCCAGGGACTAGCGGGAGGCTCCTACGAGCAGTACTTC. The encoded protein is CASSLQGLAGGSYEQYF. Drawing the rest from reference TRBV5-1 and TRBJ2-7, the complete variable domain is KAGVTQTPRYLIKTRGQQVTLSCSPISGHRSVSWYQQTPGQGLQFLFEYFSETQRNKGNFPGRFSGRQFSNSRSEMNVSTLELGDSALYLCASSLQGLAGGSYEQYFGPGTRLTVT.